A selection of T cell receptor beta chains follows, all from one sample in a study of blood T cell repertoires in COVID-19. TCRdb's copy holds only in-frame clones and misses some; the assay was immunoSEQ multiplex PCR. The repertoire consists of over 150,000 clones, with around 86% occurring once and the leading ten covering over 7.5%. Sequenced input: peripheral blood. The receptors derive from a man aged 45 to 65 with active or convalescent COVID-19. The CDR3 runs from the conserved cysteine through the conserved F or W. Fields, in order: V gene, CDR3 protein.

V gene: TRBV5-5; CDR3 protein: CASSQEAYGYTF
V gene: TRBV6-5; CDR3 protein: CATKGDRGFSYTF
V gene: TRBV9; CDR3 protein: CASSVGRPGQGDYEQYF
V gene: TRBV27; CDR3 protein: CASSPGTGGYLGTDTQYF
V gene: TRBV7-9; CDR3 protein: CASSSQVRRGEKLFF
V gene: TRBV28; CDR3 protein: CASGDRVKDTIYF
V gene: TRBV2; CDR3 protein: CASSRGQANYGYTF
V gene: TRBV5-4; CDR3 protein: CASSWGTVNTGELFF
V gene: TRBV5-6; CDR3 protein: CASSLGQIEQFF
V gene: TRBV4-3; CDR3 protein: CASSQIGTATNYGYTF
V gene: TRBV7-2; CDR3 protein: CASSLEPAGFEQFF
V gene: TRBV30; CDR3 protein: CAWSKASGGANEQFF
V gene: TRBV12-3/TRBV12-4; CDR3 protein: CASSPGTSDVLTF
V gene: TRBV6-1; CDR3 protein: CASSESVLPYQPQHF
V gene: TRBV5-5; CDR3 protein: CASSLAVAGVYEQYF
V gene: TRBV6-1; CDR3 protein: CASSEAGEQETQYF
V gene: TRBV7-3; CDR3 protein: CASSLLAGGSNEQFF
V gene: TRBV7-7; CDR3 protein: CASSRGAGGPGEQFF
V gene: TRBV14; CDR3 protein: CASSPRQTNTEAFF
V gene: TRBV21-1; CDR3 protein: CASSKVDSGGLQETQYF
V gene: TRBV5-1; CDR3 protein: CASSSRPTGADTEAFF
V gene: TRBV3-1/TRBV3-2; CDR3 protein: CASSRSSSGVDTQYF
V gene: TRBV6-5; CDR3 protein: CASSYGGSNQETQYF
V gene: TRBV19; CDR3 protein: CASSIPTSTDTQYF
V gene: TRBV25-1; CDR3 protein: CASSEAGGINQPQHF
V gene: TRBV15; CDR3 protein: CATSRDRDATNEKLFF
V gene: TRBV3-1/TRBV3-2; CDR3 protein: CASSQGGLAGELFF
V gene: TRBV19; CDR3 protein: CASSMAQGSTPLHF
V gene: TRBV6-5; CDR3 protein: CASSKQGLSEKLFF
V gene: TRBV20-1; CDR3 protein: CSPRGIGGYTF
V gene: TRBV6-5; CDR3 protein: CASSYVKGDGYTF
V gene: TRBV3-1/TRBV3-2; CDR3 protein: CASSQEREVKDTQYF
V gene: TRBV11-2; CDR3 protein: CASSPSSGETQYF
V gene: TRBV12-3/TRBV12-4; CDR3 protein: CASRDRSEAFF
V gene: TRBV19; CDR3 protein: CASTRQERNTEAFF
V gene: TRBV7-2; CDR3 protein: CASSATGGGGYTF
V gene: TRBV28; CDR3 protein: CASSSTGGAEKLFF
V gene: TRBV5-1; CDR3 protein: CASSSTVSSNYGYTF
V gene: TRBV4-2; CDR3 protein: CASSQPGGGSGANVLTF
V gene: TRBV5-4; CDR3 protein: CASSLEGARNTDTQYF
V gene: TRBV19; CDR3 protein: CASSRQGRAFF
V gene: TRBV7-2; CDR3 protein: CASTPSRGTDTQYF
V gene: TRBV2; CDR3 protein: CASSEGLRDYGYTF
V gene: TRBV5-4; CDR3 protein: CASSRGAGLAGAGETQYF
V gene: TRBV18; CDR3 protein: CASSLVSNEKLFF
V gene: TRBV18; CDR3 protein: CATSGTGALNTEAFF